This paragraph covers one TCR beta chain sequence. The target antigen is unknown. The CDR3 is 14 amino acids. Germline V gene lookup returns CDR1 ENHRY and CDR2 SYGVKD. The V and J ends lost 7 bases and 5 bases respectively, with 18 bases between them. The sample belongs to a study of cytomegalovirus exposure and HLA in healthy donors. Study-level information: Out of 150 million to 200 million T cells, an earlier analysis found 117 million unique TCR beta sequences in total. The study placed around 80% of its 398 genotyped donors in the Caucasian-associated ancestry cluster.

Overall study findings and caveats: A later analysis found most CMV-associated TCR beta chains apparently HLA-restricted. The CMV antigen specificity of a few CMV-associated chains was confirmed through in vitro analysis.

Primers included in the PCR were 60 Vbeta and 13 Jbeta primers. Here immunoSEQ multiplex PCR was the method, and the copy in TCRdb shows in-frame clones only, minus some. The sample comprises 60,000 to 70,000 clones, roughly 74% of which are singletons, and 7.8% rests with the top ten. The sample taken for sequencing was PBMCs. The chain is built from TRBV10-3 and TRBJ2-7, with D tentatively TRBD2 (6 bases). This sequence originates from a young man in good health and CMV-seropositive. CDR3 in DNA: TGTGCCATCACCGCCGGGACTCCAGGCAACGAGCAGTACTTC. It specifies CAITAGTPGNEQYF.